This section outlines one T cell receptor (beta chain) sequence together with its context. This specimen belongs to a study of blood T cell repertoires in COVID-19. In the authors' methods: The authors estimated nucleated cell counts from reference gene primer amplification. Sequencing used immunoSEQ multiplex PCR; TCRdb keeps in-frame clones, though not all of them. That table gives V, J and clone size, and the DNA gave D and trimming. The sample carries approximately 120,000 clones, approximately 80% recorded once. The V gene's germline CDR1 is LNHDA and CDR2 SQIVND (reference sequence). This CDR3 contains 15 residues. Germline trimming cut 6 bases from V and 5 bases from J; bases unmatched to any gene: 8.

The sequenced sample consisted of peripheral blood. The TCR comes from a woman of 80 years or more with active or convalescent COVID-19. V gene TRBV19 combines with J gene TRBJ2-3; TRBD2 aligns across 10 bases. The CDR3, as DNA: TGTGCCAGTAGAATAAGCGGGAGGGCCAAAGATACGCAGTATTTT. Protein sequence: CASRISGRAKDTQYF.